Listed here are 27 T cell receptor beta chains from one sample, sequenced in a study of blood T cell repertoires in COVID-19 (dated by TCRdb to the early 2020s). The method was the immunoSEQ multiplex PCR assay. TCRdb mirrors the immuneACCESS table, restricted to in-frame sequences. Some clones are absent from its copies; in checked studies, under half trace to an unresolved V gene, and the reason for the others is unknown. The sample includes around 97,000 clones, with approximately 88% observed a single time. The ten largest clones add up to approximately 3.5% of the sample. Sample: peripheral blood. All receptors derive from a woman aged 55-70 years with acute or convalescent COVID-19.

The V gene is TRBV27, the J gene TRBJ2-1, with 12 bases aligning to TRBD2. Germline CDR1 MNHEY, CDR2 SMNVEV (reference sequence). V was clipped by 3 bases and J by 4 bases; unmatched bases: 7. This CDR3 has 17 residues. CDR3 nucleotide sequence: TGTGCCAGCAGTTTCCCGACTAGCGGGAGACGTTACAATGAGCAGTTCTTC. This codes for CASSFPTSGRRYNEQFF.

The chain employs TRBV2 and TRBJ1-2; D call uncertain. Germline lookup yields CDR1 SNHLY and CDR2 FYNNEI. With 0 bases removed from V and 7 bases from J, the gap between germline ends came to 15 bases. The CDR3 runs to 15 residues. CDR3 nucleotide sequence: TGTGCCAGCAGTGAAGCGAAGGCAGCCGGAGGTGGCTACACCTTC. Translating it yields CASSEAKAAGGGYTF.

The chain uses TRBV18 and TRBJ2-1; 11 bases match TRBD2. V gave up 1 base and J gave up 7 bases; unmatched junction bases: 6. The CDR3 runs 16 residues. In germline, CDR1 is KGHSH, CDR2 LQKENI. The CDR3 sequence: CASSPLLAGGFNEQFF. Written as DNA, the CDR3 is TGTGCCAGCTCACCACTGCTAGCGGGAGGTTTTAATGAGCAGTTCTTC.

This chain joins TRBV19 and TRBJ2-3, with 8 bases that match TRBD1. Germline V lookup: CDR1 LNHDA, CDR2 SQIVND (reference sequence). With V trimmed by 3 bases and J by 3 bases, 5 bases remained unmatched. The CDR3 runs to 15 residues. The CDR3 reads CASSITRGRTDTQYF. The CDR3 region has the DNA TGTGCCAGTAGTATTACCAGGGGGCGGACAGATACGCAGTATTTT.

The J gene is TRBJ1-5, the V gene TRBV6-6; D perhaps matches TRBD1 (5 bases). The CDR3 runs 11 residues. CDR1 is MNHNY and CDR2 is SVGAGI in the germline V gene (reference sequence). Trimming stripped 5 bases from V and 11 bases from J, with 10 bases between. The chain's CDR3 is CASSPDRTQHF. CDR3 in DNA: TGTGCCAGCAGTCCCGACAGAACCCAGCATTTT.

On this clone itself: An end of the junction differs from the germline gene, which may be a read error. This sequence joins TRBV5-6 and TRBJ1-2; D is unresolved. The CDR3 has 14 residues. Germline assignment: CDR1 SGHDT and CDR2 YYEEEE. This CDR3 is CASRLDGPNYGYTF. The CDR3 DNA reads as TGTGCCAGCAGGTTGGACGGTCCTAACTATGGCTACACCTTC.

The count of this clone is one. The chain links TRBV10-3 to TRBJ2-1; D gene unclear. This CDR3 has 12 amino acids. The V gene lost 6 bases and the J gene lost 9 bases, with 12 bases spanning the gap. Germline values: CDR1 ENHRY, CDR2 SYGVKD. Written as DNA, the CDR3 is TGTGCCATCAGCCCATCCGAGGTTGAGCAGTTCTTC. Amino acids: CAISPSEVEQFF.

The rearrangement links TRBV7-2 to TRBJ2-1; 8 bases agree with TRBD2. Germline assignment: CDR1 SGHTA and CDR2 FQGNSA. Trimming cost V 1 base and J 3 bases; bases outside gene matches: 2. This CDR3 spans 15 amino acids. The DNA for the CDR3 is TGTGCCAGCAGCTTAGAACTAGCGGACTACAATGAGCAGTTCTTC. It yields the protein CASSLELADYNEQFF.

V usage is TRBV19 and J usage is TRBJ1-2; 7 positions agree with TRBD1. Germline V gene lookup returns CDR1 LNHDA and CDR2 SQIVND (reference sequence). Unmatched junction bases numbered 5, after V lost 6 bases and J lost 4 bases. The CDR3 length is 13 residues. CDR3 region: CASSPTGFYGYTF. The CDR3 region has the DNA TGTGCCAGTAGCCCGACAGGGTTCTATGGCTACACCTTC.

This rearrangement joins TRBV6-5 to TRBJ2-5; 9 bases line up with TRBD2. With V trimmed by 6 bases and J by 7 bases, 6 bases remained unmatched. The CDR3 covers 13 residues. Per germline, CDR1 MNHEY and CDR2 SVGAGI. The CDR3 DNA sequence: TGTGCCAGCAGCCTTAGCGGGAGCGGGACCCAGTACTTC. This translates into CASSLSGSGTQYF.

The genes are TRBV5-5 and TRBJ2-7, with 13 bases matching TRBD2. Trimming at V came to 0 bases and at J to 5 bases, leaving 5 bases not matched to a gene. The CDR3 totals 16 residues. Germline CDR1 and CDR2: SGHKS and YYEKEE (reference sequence). The CDR3 reads CASSLARTSGSHEQYF. CDR3 coding DNA: TGTGCCAGCAGCTTGGCCCGGACTAGCGGGAGTCACGAGCAGTACTTC.

The chain joins TRBV3-1 (or the pseudogene TRBV3-2) to TRBJ2-6; D call uncertain. The V gene lost 4 bases and the J gene lost 2 bases, with 6 bases spanning the gap. This CDR3 has 14 residues. CDR1 LGHDT and CDR2 YNNKEL come from the germline V gene (reference sequence). This chain's CDR3 is CASSPLPGANVLTF. The CDR3 DNA is TGTGCCAGCAGCCCTCTACCTGGGGCCAACGTCCTGACTTTC.

The DNA of the CDR3 is TGTGCCAGTAGCTCGGCGGGCCCGAAGAATGAGCAGTTCTTC. Translated: CASSSAGPKNEQFF. The chain combines TRBV19 with TRBJ2-1; possible D gene TRBD2, 5 bases. CDR3 length: 14 amino acids. CDR1 LNHDA and CDR2 SQIVND come from the germline V gene (reference sequence). Trimming shortened V by 6 bases and J by 7 bases, and 16 bases separated the two germline ends. Combining the CDR3 with reference TRBV19 and TRBJ2-1 gives the whole variable domain DGGITQSPKYLFRKEGQNVTLSCEQNLNHDAMYWYRQDPGQGLRLIYYSQIVNDFQKGDIAEGYSVSREKKESFPLTVTSAQKNPTAFYLCASSSAGPKNEQFFGPGTRLTVL.

This clone was found once. The rearrangement uses TRBV30 and TRBJ1-2; perhaps TRBD1 as D (5 bases). Trimming took off 1 base at V and 3 bases at J, with 12 bases between the two ends. Germline CDR1 GTSNPN, CDR2 SVGIG (reference sequence). CDR3 length equals 14 residues. In DNA form, the CDR3 reads TGTGCCTGGAGTGCTAGCGGCAGGGACTATGGCTACACCTTC. It yields the protein CAWSASGRDYGYTF.

This chain joins TRBV6-2 or TRBV6-3 and TRBJ2-7, with TRBD1 matching over 7 bases. This CDR3 spans 18 amino acids. Germline CDR1 reads MNHEY; CDR2 reads SVGEGT. V was pared by 5 bases and J by 3 bases, with 19 bases of the junction left unmatched. In DNA form, the CDR3 reads TGTGCCAGCAGTCTCCACATCGGAAAGGGGGCCCTTAGCTACGAGCAGTACGTC. Residues: CASSLHIGKGALSYEQYV.

The chain uses TRBV3-1 (or the pseudogene TRBV3-2) and TRBJ1-5; D uncertain. Trimming shortened V by 3 bases and J by 3 bases, and 9 bases separated the two germline ends. Germline V lookup: CDR1 LGHDT, CDR2 YNNKEL (reference sequence). The CDR3 sequence is 14 residues long. The CDR3 region has the DNA TGTGCCAGCAGCCATGCGGGTTCCAATCAGCCCCAGCATTTT. This codes for CASSHAGSNQPQHF.

This chain links TRBV5-4 with TRBJ2-2; TRBD2 matches 10 bases. CDR3 size: 16 residues. Germline V CDR1 and CDR2: SGHNT, YYREEE (reference sequence). V lost 2 bases, J lost 5 bases, and 6 bases stayed unmatched. The CDR3 DNA follows: TGTGCCAGCAGCTTCCTAGCGGGAGTATCGACCGGGGAGCTGTTTTTT. This encodes CASSFLAGVSTGELFF.

The V call is TRBV6-1, the J call TRBJ1-1; D unresolved. With 3 bases removed from V and 4 bases from J, the gap between germline ends came to 12 bases. Germline V gene data show CDR1 as MNHNS and CDR2 as SASEGT. The CDR3 extends over 14 amino acids. In nucleotides, the CDR3 is TGTGCCAGCAGTGAGGCAGGTCGGATCACTGAAGCTTTCTTT. This gives the protein CASSEAGRITEAFF.

J is TRBJ1-1 and V is TRBV6-5; TRBD1 is a possible D gene (5 bases). Germline lookup yields CDR1 MNHEY and CDR2 SVGAGI. The CDR3 has 10 amino acids. V lost 7 bases and J 10 bases, leaving 10 bases between the germline ends. The CDR3 protein is CASKEQGAFF. The CDR3 DNA is TGTGCCAGCAAAGAGCAGGGAGCTTTCTTT.

This clone was detected only once. The chain joins TRBV5-1 to TRBJ1-1; D uncertain. The V and J ends lost 5 bases and 4 bases respectively, with 9 bases between them. This CDR3 region has 12 residues. Germline-derived CDR1 and CDR2 are SGHRS and YFSETQ. Written as DNA, the CDR3 is TGCGCCAGCAGATCTGAGCTCACTGAAGCTTTCTTT. Protein: CASRSELTEAFF.

V and J are TRBV25-1 and TRBJ1-2; 10 nucleotides match TRBD1. The CDR3 covers 15 residues. Germline CDR1 is MGHDK and CDR2 is SYGVNS. V lost 4 bases to trimming and J lost 4 bases; unmatched junction nucleotides: 6. CDR3 sequence (DNA): TGTGCCAGCAGTGCTCATGGGACAGGGGCCTATGGCTACACCTTC. It codes for CASSAHGTGAYGYTF.

A word on this clone: An end of the junction does not agree with germline; a read error may underlie this. This chain joins TRBV7-9 and TRBJ2-4; 11 bases fit TRBD2. The CDR3 contains 14 residues. Looked up from germline, CDR1 is SEHNR and CDR2 is FQNEAQ (reference sequence). The CDR3 nucleotides read TGTGCCAGCAGCCTAGCGGGAGGTGAAAACATTCAGTACTTC. Translating gives CASSLAGGENIQYF.

Note on this clone: Other nucleotide sequences from this sample produce the same CDR3. In DNA form, the CDR3 reads TGTGCCACCAGTGATCCCGGGACAGGGGACCACGAGCAGTACTTC. Protein: CATSDPGTGDHEQYF. This rearrangement joins TRBV24-1 to TRBJ2-7, with 10 bases lining up with TRBD1. The CDR3 is 15 residues long. V lost 3 bases and J lost 5; bases outside the gene matches: 6. CDR1 is KGHDR and CDR2 is SFDVKD in the germline V gene.

This clone was counted a few times. The rearrangement joins TRBV30 to TRBJ2-1; 10 nucleotides match TRBD2. The CDR3 totals 16 residues. Germline V CDR1 and CDR2: GTSNPN, SVGIG (reference sequence). V was pared by 5 bases and J by 0 bases, with 7 bases of the junction left unmatched. CDR3 nucleotide sequence: TGTGCCTGGTCAACTCTAGCGGGGGTCTCCTACAATGAGCAGTTCTTC. Its protein is CAWSTLAGVSYNEQFF.

The chain recombines TRBV5-1 with TRBJ2-5; 9 positions match TRBD2. The CDR3 loop spans 16 amino acids. Germline V lookup: CDR1 SGHRS, CDR2 YFSETQ. V lost 0 bases and J lost 5; bases outside the gene matches: 8. As DNA, the CDR3 is TGCGCCAGCAGCTTGGATGGCGGGAGGGCCTTTGAGACCCAGTACTTC. This translates into CASSLDGGRAFETQYF.

V and J are TRBV2 and TRBJ2-2; 10 nucleotides agree with TRBD1. The J segment lost 6 bases and the V segment lost 7 bases, leaving 2 bases of the junction unmatched. This CDR3 is built from 13 residues. In germline, CDR1 is SNHLY, CDR2 FYNNEI. In nucleotides, the CDR3 is TGTGCCAGCAAGGGGACAGGGGCCGGGGAGCTGTTTTTT. This translates into CASKGTGAGELFF. The entire variable domain, with the rest obtained from reference TRBV2 and TRBJ2-2, is as follows: EPEVTQTPSHQVTQMGQEVILRCVPISNHLYFYWYRQILGQKVEFLVSFYNNEISEKSEIFDDQFSVERPDGSNFTLKIRSTKLEDSAMYFCASKGTGAGELFFGEGSRLTVL.

The chain has TRBV4-2 and TRBJ2-3; D perhaps matches TRBD2 (5 bases). Trimming cost V 3 bases and J 2 bases, with 15 bases left between them. The germline V gene encodes CDR1 LGHNA and CDR2 YNFKEQ. This CDR3 is 16 amino acids long. CDR3 in amino acids: CASSHSSAGVTDTQYF. The DNA of the CDR3 is TGTGCCAGCAGCCACTCCTCGGCGGGTGTCACAGATACGCAGTATTTT.